This TCR beta chain was documented in a study of blood T cell repertoires in COVID-19. Per germline, CDR1 MDHEN and CDR2 SYDVKM. CDR3 length: 15 amino acids. Trimming at V came to 6 bases and at J to 0 bases, leaving 4 bases not matched to a gene. Per the original methods: Estimation of nucleated cell counts was performed using reference gene primer amplification. Assay: immunoSEQ multiplex PCR; the TCRdb copy retains only in-frame clones and omits some. V, J and clone size are taken as reported in that table, and D and trimming were inferred from the DNA itself. Found here are about 430,000 clones, roughly 88% of them singletons; the top ten hold approximately 1.5%. Adults between about 18 and 89 years of age took part from under 30 US areas. Cohort placement rested on clinical history that participants reported themselves. Participants classified as exposed had met a COVID-19 case within 2 weeks before study entry.

The table lists this clone with a count of one. The receptor comes from a woman under 30 who had been exposed to COVID-19. Sequenced sample: PBMCs or T cells enriched from blood (not recorded which). The chain employs TRBV28 and TRBJ2-1; 8 positions match TRBD2. Here the CDR3 DNA reads TGTGCCAGCAGAAAAAGCGGGAGCTCCTACAATGAGCAGTTCTTC. It is translated as CASRKSGSSYNEQFF.